This T cell receptor (beta chain) derives from a study of cytomegalovirus exposure and HLA in healthy donors. Trimming at V came to 6 bases and at J to 4 bases, leaving 4 bases not matched to a gene. The CDR3 extends over 14 amino acids. Germline lookup yields CDR1 SGHAT and CDR2 FQDESV (reference sequence). PCR used 60 Vbeta primers and 13 Jbeta primers. The repertoire was sequenced with immunoSEQ multiplex PCR; TCRdb's copy has only in-frame clones and lacks some. The sample includes some 96,000 clones, roughly 80% of them seen just once. The chain joins TRBV11-1 to TRBJ1-1; TRBD1 matches at 11 bases. This receptor was identified in a man in his forties in good health and CMV-seropositive. Sequencing input: PBMCs. Here the CDR3 DNA reads TGTGCCAGCAGGCGGACAGGGGGCCCCACTGAAGCTTTCTTT. Translated, it gives CASRRTGGPTEAFF.